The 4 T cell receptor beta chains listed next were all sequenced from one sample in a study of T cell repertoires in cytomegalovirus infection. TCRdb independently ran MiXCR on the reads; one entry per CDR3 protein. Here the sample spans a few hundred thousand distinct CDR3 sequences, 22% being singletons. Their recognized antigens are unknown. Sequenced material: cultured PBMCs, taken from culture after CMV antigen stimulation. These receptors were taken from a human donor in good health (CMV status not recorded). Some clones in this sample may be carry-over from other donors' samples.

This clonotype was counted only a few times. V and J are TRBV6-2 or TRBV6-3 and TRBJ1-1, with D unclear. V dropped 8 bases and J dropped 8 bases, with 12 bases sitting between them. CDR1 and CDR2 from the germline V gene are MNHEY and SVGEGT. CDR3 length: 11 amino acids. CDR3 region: CASGESREAFF. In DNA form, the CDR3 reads TGTGCCAGCGGGGAGTCCCGCGAAGCTTTCTTT.

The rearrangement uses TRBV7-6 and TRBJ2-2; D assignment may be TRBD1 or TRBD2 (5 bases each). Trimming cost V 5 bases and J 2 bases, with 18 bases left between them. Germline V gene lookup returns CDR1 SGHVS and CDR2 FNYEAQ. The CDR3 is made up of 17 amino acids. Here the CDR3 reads CASSGAKGTENTGELFF. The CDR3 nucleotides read TGTGCCAGCAGCGGAGCAAAAGGGACGGAAAACACCGGGGAGCTGTTTTTT. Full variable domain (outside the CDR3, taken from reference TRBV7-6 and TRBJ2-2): GAGVSQSPRYKVTKRGQDVALRCDPISGHVSLYWYRQALGQGPEFLTYFNYEAQQDKSGLPNDRFSAERPEGSISTLTIQRTEQRDSAMYRCASSGAKGTENTGELFFGEGSRLTVL.

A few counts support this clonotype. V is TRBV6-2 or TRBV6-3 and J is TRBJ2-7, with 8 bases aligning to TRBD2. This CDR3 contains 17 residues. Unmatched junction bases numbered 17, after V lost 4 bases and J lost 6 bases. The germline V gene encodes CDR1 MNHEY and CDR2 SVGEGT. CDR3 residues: CASSFSINPGLEREQYV. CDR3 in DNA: TGTGCCAGCAGTTTCTCAATCAATCCGGGACTAGAGCGCGAGCAGTACGTC.

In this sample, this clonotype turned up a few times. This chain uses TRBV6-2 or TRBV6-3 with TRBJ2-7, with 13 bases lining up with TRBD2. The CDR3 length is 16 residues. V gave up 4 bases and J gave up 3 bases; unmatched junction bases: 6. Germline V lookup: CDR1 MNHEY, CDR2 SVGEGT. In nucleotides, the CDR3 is TGTGCCAGCAGTTTGTCCGGGACTAGCGGGGACTACGAGCAGTACGTC. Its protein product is CASSLSGTSGDYEQYV.